Included here is one TCR beta chain sequence, with context. Its specificity is unknown. From germline, CDR1 is SQVTM and CDR2 ANQGSEA. The V end lost 4 bases, the J end lost 2 bases, and 9 bases lay between the germline ends. The CDR3 has 12 residues. Here immunoSEQ multiplex PCR was the method, and the copy in TCRdb shows in-frame clones only, minus some. The sample yields about 16,000 clones, around two thirds seen once. This sample stems from a study of neoadjuvant anti-PD-1 for oral cavity cancer. Study-wide background: Most patients had three to four biweekly doses of 3 mg/kg nivolumab before resection.

These oral cavity squamous cell carcinomas were HPV-negative and locally advanced. Study-wide points: Higher pretreatment blood Treg/Th17 ratios correlated with higher pretreatment blood and lower post-treatment tumor TCRbeta clonality.

The clonotype was recovered from a person between 40 and 85 years old with oral cavity squamous cell carcinoma. V is TRBV29-1 and J is TRBJ2-7; D may be TRBD1 (6 bases). Material: PBMCs, obtained before nivolumab (anti-PD-1) treatment. CDR3 DNA sequence: TGCAGCGTTGTGGGGGCTACCTACGAGCAGTACTTC. Translation: CSVVGATYEQYF.